Listed here is a single T cell receptor beta chain. Its antigen is unknown. No base quality information exists; no much larger clone differs at one position. This sample is part of a study of T cells in placental villitis. Turning to the overall study: The study compared placental TCR-beta repertoires across villitis of unknown etiology, gestational-age-matched unaffected controls, and infectious villitis to test an allograft-versus-infection hypothesis.

Amplification of TCR-beta CDR3 regions from genomic DNA was performed with the immunoSEQ v4 bias-controlled multiplex PCR assay, which was run blinded to group allocation. Reference gene primers were added alongside TCR-beta primers to estimate nucleated cell and T cell quantities per sample. Sequencing of the libraries was performed on an Illumina MiSeq with a 100-cycle paired-end protocol. The original methods were these. Diversity and richness were calculated in immunoSEQ Analyzer software; richness by iChao1, clonality based on Pielou evenness and Shannon diversity (0-1, higher means less diverse). Using confidence 3 and substitution 2, CDR3 amino acid sequences together with their V/J genes were queried against VDJdb for CMV, EBV and influenza A specificities. The Morisita-Horn index was used to assess how much TCR-beta amino acid clonotypes overlapped between the villitis of unknown etiology, infectious villitis and control repertoires. The table comes from immuneACCESS by way of TCRdb, which keeps in-frame sequences with V and J called. Part of the clones is missing from these tables; in studies checked, under half for an unresolved V gene and the rest for unknown reasons. That table is the source of V, J and clone size, and D and trimming were worked out from the DNA. The sample yields 2,500 to 4,000 clones; approximately 79% were counted once. In total, the top ten clones hold about 20% of the sample.

The investigation overall reported the following: Bulk tissue sequencing could not distinguish helper, regulatory or cytotoxic T cells, nor maternal versus fetal T cells, and excluded gamma-delta receptors. Paraffin blocks contained small amounts of decidua, so some captured T cells, especially in controls, may have been decidual rather than villous infiltrates. CMV-specific clone frequencies were higher in infectious CMV cases than in villitis of unknown etiology (around 0.01 vs 0.001), and the villitis of unknown etiology frequencies did not differ from those of controls.

CDR1 SGHRS and CDR2 YFSETQ were looked up in the germline V gene. V and J are trimmed by 2 bases and 4 bases, and the gene matches miss 4 bases of the junction. From its cysteine to its phenylalanine, the CDR3 spans 15 amino acids. The only DNA kept is the CDR3, 45 bases in frame from the first base. Five infectious villitis placentae were included, four with confirmed cytomegalovirus and one with Toxoplasma gondii, and were not matched to other groups. The mothers in the infectious villitis group were younger, carried smaller fetuses, and either delivered preterm or experienced intrauterine demise in two cases. Placentae were collected after delivery and underwent gross and histological evaluation before archival tissue selection. Five 10-micron scrolls were cut from each FFPE block, and DNA was isolated using the AllPrep DNA/RNA FFPE Tissue kit. DNA concentration and purity were checked by NanoDrop, and RNA quality was assessed on a Bioanalyzer.

This TCR was sampled from a human patient with infectious villitis; the placental T cells may come from both mother and fetus. The sequence joins TRBV5-1 to TRBJ2-2; 8 middle bases align to TRBD2. The specimen sequenced was placental tissue containing maternal and fetal cells. The sequenced DNA: TGCGCCAGCAGCTTTTCTAGCGGGCTCACCGGGGAGCTGTTTTTT. Its protein reads: CASSFSSGLTGELFF. With all but the CDR3 taken from the reference TRBV5-1 and TRBJ2-2 genes, the full variable domain is: KAGVTQTPRYLIKTRGQQVTLSCSPISGHRSVSWYQQTPGQGLQFLFEYFSETQRNKGNFPGRFSGRQFSNSRSEMNVSTLELGDSALYLCASSFSSGLTGELFFGEGSRLTVL.